This TCR beta chain was sequenced during a study of T cell changes during pregnancy in multiple sclerosis. Germline-derived CDR1 and CDR2 are SEHNR and FQNEAQ (reference sequence). The V end lost 2 bases, the J end lost 4 bases, and 9 bases lay between the germline ends. This CDR3 is 14 amino acids long. Repertoires were generated with immunoSEQ multiplex PCR, while TCRdb's copy carries only in-frame clones and drops some. The data contain roughly 38,000 clones, about 90% of them singletons. Sequenced material: CD8+ T cells from peripheral blood mononuclear cells, taken in the first trimester of pregnancy. The chain joins TRBV7-9 to TRBJ1-3; no reliable D call. This sequence was found in a female donor with multiple sclerosis, enrolled in a pregnancy study. This chain's CDR3 is CASSLTQVGNTIYF. DNA of the CDR3: TGTGCCAGCAGCTTAACGCAGGTCGGAAACACCATATATTTT.